This T cell receptor (beta chain) appears in the sequencing data of a study of tumor-infiltrating lymphocytes in glioblastoma multiforme. General observations from the study: RNA-based TCR sequencing may distort clone frequencies, since cells carry unequal TCR transcript numbers. No surface-marker sorting into functional T cell subtypes was done.

Three nested ARM-PCR rounds with V-beta and C-beta primers built TCRB libraries. TCRB cDNA was made from around 0.47 ug total RNA. No unique molecular identifiers were described for these TCRB libraries. TCRdb used MiXCR to reprocess the multiplex PCR reads, holding one entry per CDR3 protein. The sample consists of 9,000 to 10,000 distinct CDR3 sequences, less than 75% of them appearing once. A word on this clonotype: The antigen remains undetermined.

CDR1 and CDR2 (germline): MDHEN, SYDVKM. V was clipped by 6 bases and J by 5 bases; unmatched bases: 4. The CDR3 consists of 14 residues. This clonotype was sampled from a male donor with glioblastoma. This chain joins TRBV28 and TRBJ2-2, with TRBD1 matching over 9 bases. The specimen was brain tumor tissue. CDR3: CASSADRGTGELFF. CDR3 sequence (DNA): TGTGCCAGCAGCGCAGACAGGGGGACCGGGGAGCTGTTTTTT.